These 7 T cell receptor beta chains were all obtained from the same sample, sequenced in a study of molecular identifiers for immune sequencing clone quantification. TCRdb itself ran the PCR reads through MiXCR, one entry per CDR3 protein. The table shows about 640,000 distinct CDR3 sequences, with about 20% occurring only once. The source material was naive CD8+ T cells from blood, with Jurkat cell RNA spiked in. Indicated subset: FACS-sorted CD8+CD4-CCR7+CD45RA+ naive T cells. The receptors shown here come from a human donor in good health. Some libraries in this study had Jurkat cell RNA spiked in.

About this clonotype itself: Just one base apart from a much larger clone, this may be a read error. The rearrangement links TRBV6-1 to TRBJ1-3; 7 bases match TRBD1. Germline CDR1 MNHNS, CDR2 SASEGT. The CDR3 covers 14 residues. The CDR3 region is CASMMTGHGNAIYF. DNA for the CDR3: TGTGCCAGCATGATGACAGGGCATGGAAACGCCATATATTTT.

The chain has TRBV19 and TRBJ2-2; D gene ambiguous. This CDR3 contains 13 residues. From germline, CDR1 is LNHDA and CDR2 SQIVND (reference sequence). The V end lost 3 bases, the J end lost 5 bases, and 7 bases lay between the germline ends. CDR3 region: CASSMGPTGELFF. CDR3 DNA: TGTGCCAGTAGTATGGGTCCAACCGGGGAGCTGTTTTTT.

On this clonotype itself: This may be a read error, as it is one base from a much larger clone. The V gene is TRBV19, the J gene TRBJ1-2, with no clear D. Germline CDR1 reads LNHDA; CDR2 reads SQIVND (reference sequence). The CDR3 runs 14 residues. V dropped 5 bases and J dropped 3 bases, with 13 bases sitting between them. CDR3 DNA sequence: TGTGCCAGTAGTTGGAGTTCACCTGACTATGGCTACACCTTC. This encodes CASSWSSPDYGYTF.

This clonotype was observed many times. The gene calls are TRBV20-1 and TRBJ2-7, with 10 bases fitting TRBD1. The ends lost 0 bases at V and 4 bases at J; junction bases unmatched: 12. Looked up from germline, CDR1 is DFQATT and CDR2 is SNEGSKA (reference sequence). The CDR3 runs 17 residues. CDR3 sequence: CSAREFFSGQGSYEQYF. CDR3 bases: TGCAGTGCTAGAGAGTTTTTCTCGGGACAGGGGTCTTACGAGCAGTACTTC.

This clonotype was counted ten times or more. The chain has TRBV6-6 and TRBJ2-6, with D perhaps matching TRBD2 (5 bases). Germline V gene sequence: CDR1 MNHNY, CDR2 SVGAGI (reference sequence). Trimming removed 8 bases at V and 1 base at J, with 12 bases between. This CDR3 is built from 15 residues. CDR3 sequence reads: CASGGLGSGANVLTF. For the CDR3, the DNA is TGTGCCAGCGGAGGCCTAGGGTCTGGGGCCAACGTCCTGACTTTC.

This clonotype was counted at least ten times. This sequence joins TRBV20-1 and TRBJ2-3; TRBD2 aligns across 10 bases. V gave up 7 bases and J gave up 0 bases; unmatched junction bases: 7. Germline V CDR1 and CDR2: DFQATT, SNEGSKA (reference sequence). This CDR3 is 15 amino acids long. CDR3 DNA sequence: TGCAGTGTGAGGGCTAGCGGGGGCAGCACAGATACGCAGTATTTT. The encoded protein is CSVRASGGSTDTQYF.

With respect to this clonotype: Since a much larger clone is just one base distant, this may be a read error. V gene TRBV7-9 combines with J gene TRBJ2-7; 7 bases agree with TRBD2. The CDR3 covers 14 residues. Germline-derived CDR1 and CDR2 are SEHNR and FQNEAQ (reference sequence). The CDR3, as DNA: TGTGCCAGCAGCCACGGGACTACCCTCTACGAGCAGCACTTC. Its protein product is CASSHGTTLYEQHF.